A selection of T cell receptor beta chains follows, all from one sample in a study of T-cell memory formation after mild COVID-19. TCRdb re-analysed the 5' RACE reads in MiXCR, keeping a single row per CDR3 protein. The sample records about 350,000 distinct CDR3 sequences, roughly 13% being singletons. The sequenced material came from PBMCs or a T cell subset sorted from them (not recorded which). The receptors shown here come from a man between 18 and 35 years old who had mild COVID-19 (a few samples of this study predate the infection). Cell type and time point are not known. Both conserved end residues are part of each CDR3. D genes are given only for firm matches. Clone size is not always given. Where it is, it says once, few, many or a class for expanded clones.

D gene,V gene,clone size,J gene,CDR3 protein,CDR3 DNA
.,TRBV6-2/TRBV6-3,once,TRBJ1-6,CASSYRQARSPLHF,TGTGCCAGCAGTTACCGACAGGCTCGCTCACCCCTCCACTTT
.,TRBV7-2,many,TRBJ2-7,CASSLVPESYEQYF,TGTGCCAGCAGCTTAGTCCCTGAATCCTACGAGCAGTACTTC
.,TRBV19,many,TRBJ2-3,CASSILDSTQYF,TGTGCCAGTAGTATACTGGATTCTACGCAGTATTTT
.,TRBV3-1,.,TRBJ1-5,CASSQDTLSNQPQHF,TGTGCCAGCAGCCAGGACACCCTTAGCAATCAGCCCCAGCATTTT
.,TRBV10-3,few,TRBJ2-1,CAISESPSAGKHEQFF,TGTGCCATCAGTGAGTCCCCAAGTGCCGGGAAGCACGAGCAGTTCTTC
.,TRBV20-1,many,TRBJ2-1,CSARAARSGVNEQFF,TGCAGTGCTAGAGCAGCGCGGTCGGGGGTCAATGAGCAGTTCTTC
.,TRBV10-3,.,TRBJ2-6,CAIGIRAAGANVLTF,TGTGCCATTGGGATTAGAGCAGCTGGGGCCAACGTCCTGACTTTC
.,TRBV7-9,few,TRBJ2-3,CASSVPGHKHFTDTQYF,TGTGCCAGCAGCGTACCCGGACACAAACATTTCACAGATACGCAGTATTTT
TRBD1,TRBV25-1,.,TRBJ2-7,CASSEAGGSYEQYF,TGTGCCAGCAGTGAAGCAGGGGGCTCCTACGAGCAGTACTTC
.,TRBV7-3,many,TRBJ2-1,CASSSNGRDNSYNEQFF,TGTGCCAGCAGCTCAAATGGCCGGGACAACTCCTACAATGAGCAGTTCTTC
.,TRBV12-3/TRBV12-4,few,TRBJ1-6,CASQVGRQEYNSPLHF,TGTGCCAGTCAGGTCGGGAGACAGGAATATAATTCACCCCTCCACTTT
TRBD1,TRBV4-1,.,TRBJ1-1,CASNDRENTEAFF,TGCGCCAGCAACGACAGGGAGAACACTGAAGCTTTCTTT
.,TRBV29-1,.,TRBJ2-6,CSVARSSGANVLTF,TGCAGCGTTGCCAGGAGCTCTGGGGCCAACGTCCTGACTTTC
.,TRBV7-9,few,TRBJ2-3,CASSLDPAGTFTDTQYF,TGTGCCAGCAGCTTAGATCCGGCAGGTACTTTCACAGATACGCAGTATTTT
TRBD1,TRBV6-1,few,TRBJ1-4,CASSEARQGKVGKLFF,TGTGCCAGCAGTGAAGCGCGACAGGGGAAGGTGGGAAAACTGTTTTTT
.,TRBV6-1,.,TRBJ2-5,CASSEEEGQGDVTQYF,TGTGCCAGCAGTGAAGAGGAGGGGCAGGGGGATGTGACCCAGTACTTC
.,TRBV7-2,.,TRBJ1-1,CASSLDQGIAFF,TGTGCCAGCAGCCTCGACCAGGGGATAGCTTTCTTT
TRBD1,TRBV15,few,TRBJ2-5,CATSKRQGHSGTQYF,TGTGCCACCAGCAAGAGACAGGGGCACTCCGGGACCCAGTACTTC
TRBD1,TRBV20-1,few,TRBJ1-1,CSARDPGQGITEAFF,TGCAGTGCTAGAGACCCGGGACAGGGGATCACTGAAGCTTTCTTT
.,TRBV9,.,TRBJ2-1,CASSVDRARNRQFF,TGTGCCAGCAGCGTAGACAGGGCCCGCAATAGGCAGTTCTTC
TRBD2,TRBV19,.,TRBJ2-1,CASSIILAGDEQFF,TGTGCCAGTAGTATAATCCTAGCGGGGGATGAGCAGTTCTTC
TRBD2,TRBV20-1,few,TRBJ2-5,CSAVKGTSGQETQYF,TGCAGTGCCGTGAAGGGTACTAGCGGACAAGAGACCCAGTACTTC
.,TRBV7-2,few,TRBJ1-6,CASSLAPGSYSPLHF,TGTGCCAGCAGCTTAGCGCCAGGCAGCTACTCACCCCTCCACTTT
.,TRBV27,.,TRBJ1-6,CASSLGLQPNSPLHF,TGTGCCAGCAGTTTGGGGTTACAGCCAAATTCACCCCTCCACTTT
.,TRBV11-3,.,TRBJ2-1,CASSPGWESSYNEQFF,TGTGCCAGCAGCCCCGGGTGGGAAAGCTCCTACAATGAGCAGTTCTTC
TRBD2,TRBV5-6,.,TRBJ2-3,CASIPLGGATDTQYF,TGTGCCAGCATCCCCCTCGGGGGGGCGACAGATACGCAGTATTTT
TRBD1,TRBV20-1,many,TRBJ1-6,CSAREGVTGGSDSPLHF,TGCAGTGCTAGAGAAGGGGTAACAGGGGGTTCGGATTCACCCCTCCACTTT
.,TRBV7-2,many,TRBJ2-1,CASSLAPTADNEQFF,TGTGCCAGCAGCTTAGCGCCGACAGCCGACAATGAGCAGTTCTTC
.,TRBV4-3,.,TRBJ1-1,CASSQYAGNTEAFF,TGCGCCAGCAGCCAATACGCAGGGAACACTGAAGCTTTCTTT
.,TRBV6-2/TRBV6-3,many,TRBJ2-3,CASSPPGDTQYF,TGTGCCAGTAGTCCTCCCGGCGATACGCAGTATTTT
.,TRBV7-2,few,TRBJ2-1,CASSLGTSPPYNEQFF,TGTGCCAGCAGCTTAGGGACTTCCCCTCCTTACAATGAGCAGTTCTTC
TRBD2,TRBV5-1,few,TRBJ2-5,CASSRLAGGPDQETQYF,TGCGCCAGCAGCCGACTGGCGGGGGGACCCGACCAAGAGACCCAGTACTTC
.,TRBV5-1,many,TRBJ2-5,CASTSDSSQETQYF,TGCGCCAGCACTTCTGACTCGTCCCAAGAGACCCAGTACTTC
.,TRBV7-2,few,TRBJ2-1,CASSFPRGDEQFF,TGTGCCAGCAGCTTTCCCAGGGGGGATGAGCAGTTCTTC
.,TRBV3-1,few,TRBJ2-7,CASTQGSREQYF,TGTGCCAGCACCCAGGGGAGTCGCGAGCAGTACTTC
.,TRBV30,.,TRBJ1-1,CAWSLAGPWTTEAFF,TGTGCCTGGAGTCTCGCAGGGCCCTGGACCACTGAAGCTTTCTTT
TRBD1,TRBV15,few,TRBJ2-7,CATSADRVGEQYF,TGTGCCACCAGCGCCGACAGGGTAGGCGAGCAGTACTTC
.,TRBV12-3/TRBV12-4,many,TRBJ2-1,CASSLGQLQFF,TGTGCCAGCAGTCTGGGACAACTGCAGTTCTTC
.,TRBV6-5,.,TRBJ2-3,CASSYGTLSDTQYF,TGTGCCAGCAGTTACGGGACCCTTTCAGATACGCAGTATTTT
.,TRBV5-1,.,TRBJ2-7,CASRSDGYEQYF,TGCGCCAGCAGATCGGACGGCTACGAGCAGTACTTC
TRBD1,TRBV24-1,.,TRBJ1-1,CATSDPQGGEAFF,TGTGCCACCAGTGATCCACAGGGGGGTGAAGCTTTCTTT
TRBD2,TRBV4-1,few,TRBJ2-1,CASSLRTSGGANEQFF,TGCGCCAGCAGCCTGCGGACTAGCGGGGGGGCGAATGAGCAGTTCTTC
.,TRBV12-3/TRBV12-4,.,TRBJ2-5,CASSFGGLGTQYF,TGTGCCAGCAGTTTCGGCGGGCTCGGGACCCAGTACTTC
.,TRBV11-3,.,TRBJ2-3,CASSPRDSSPDTQYF,TGTGCCAGCAGCCCCCGGGACTCCTCCCCCGATACGCAGTATTTT
.,TRBV29-1,few,TRBJ1-2,CSVRELNYGYTF,TGCAGCGTTCGTGAACTAAACTATGGCTACACCTTC